This T cell receptor beta chain was identified during a study of cytomegalovirus exposure and HLA in healthy donors. Study context: For the roughly 400 genotyped donors, approximately 83% fell within the Caucasian-associated ancestry cluster. Study-wide results and caveats: Later analysis associated a missense DCLRE1C variant with TCR beta V- and J-gene trimming. According to a later analysis, donors in an Asian-associated ancestry cluster reportedly had fewer N-insertions than the roughly 640-donor mean. Indistinguishable V segments, including TRBV6-2 and TRBV6-3, were excluded.

This CDR3 has 14 amino acids. Trimming took 8 bases from V and 7 from J; bases not matched to a gene: 9. Germline V gene lookup returns CDR1 SNHLY and CDR2 FYNNEI. PCR used 60 Vbeta primers and 13 Jbeta primers. TCRdb's copy holds only in-frame clones and misses some; the assay was immunoSEQ multiplex PCR. This sample has some 100,000 clones, with around 80% found just once. On this clone: Its antigen is not identified.

Sample: PBMCs. V usage is TRBV2 and J usage is TRBJ2-2, with 8 bases matching TRBD2. The receptor comes from a male donor in good health and CMV-seropositive. The CDR3 DNA sequence: TGTGCCAGCTGGGCTGCGGGGGGTGTCGGGGAGCTGTTTTTT. This codes for CASWAAGGVGELFF. The whole variable domain, filled in from reference TRBV2 and TRBJ2-2, reads EPEVTQTPSHQVTQMGQEVILRCVPISNHLYFYWYRQILGQKVEFLVSFYNNEISEKSEIFDDQFSVERPDGSNFTLKIRSTKLEDSAMYFCASWAAGGVGELFFGEGSRLTVL.